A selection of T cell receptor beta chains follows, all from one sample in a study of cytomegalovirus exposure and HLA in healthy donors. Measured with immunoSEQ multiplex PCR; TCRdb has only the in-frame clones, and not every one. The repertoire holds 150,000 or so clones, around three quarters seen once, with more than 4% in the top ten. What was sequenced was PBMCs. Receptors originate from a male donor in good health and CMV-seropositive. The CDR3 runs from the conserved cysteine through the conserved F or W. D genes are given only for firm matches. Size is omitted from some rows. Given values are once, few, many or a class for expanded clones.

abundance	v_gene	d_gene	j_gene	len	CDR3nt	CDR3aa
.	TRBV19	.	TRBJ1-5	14	TGTGCCAGTAGTCTGCCGGGGGACCCAAAGCCCCAGCATTTT	CASSLPGDPKPQHF
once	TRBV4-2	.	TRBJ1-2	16	TGTGCCAGCAGCCAAGAATGGGCAGGGGCCGGCTATGGCTACACCTTC	CASSQEWAGAGYGYTF
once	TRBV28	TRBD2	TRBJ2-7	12	TGTGCCAGCAGCTGGACTAGTCACGAGCAGTACTTC	CASSWTSHEQYF
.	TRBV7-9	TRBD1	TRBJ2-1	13	TGTGCCAGCGGCGGGACAGGGTCCCATGAGCAGTTCTTC	CASGGTGSHEQFF
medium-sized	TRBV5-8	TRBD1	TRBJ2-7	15	TGTGCCAGCAGCTTTACAGGGGCGCGCGTCGGGGAGCAGTACTTC	CASSFTGARVGEQYF
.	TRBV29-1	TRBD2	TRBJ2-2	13	TGCAGCGTGCTTAGCGGGATTAGCGGGGAGCTGTTTTTT	CSVLSGISGELFF
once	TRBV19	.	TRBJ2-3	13	TGTGCCAGTAGTCCCCCTATCGCAGATACGCAGTATTTT	CASSPPIADTQYF
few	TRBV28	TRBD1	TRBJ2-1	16	TGTGCCAGCAGTCTACCAACAGGGGGCAGGGACAATGAGCAGTTCTTC	CASSLPTGGRDNEQFF
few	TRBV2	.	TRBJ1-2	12	TGTGCCAGCAGTGGAAGCGGGTATGGCTACACCTTC	CASSGSGYGYTF
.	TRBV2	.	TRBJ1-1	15	TGTGCCAGCAGTGGGACGGGAACCCAAGATACTGAAGCTTTCTTT	CASSGTGTQDTEAFF
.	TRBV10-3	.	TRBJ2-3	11	TGTGCCATCTTCCGAGGAGGGACGCAGTATTTT	CAIFRGGTQYF
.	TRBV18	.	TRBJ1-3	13	TGTGCCAGCTCGCTTCTAGGTGAGGACACCATATATTTT	CASSLLGEDTIYF
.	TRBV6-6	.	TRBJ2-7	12	TGTGCCAGCAGTACCACTAGGAGTGAGCAGTACTTC	CASSTTRSEQYF
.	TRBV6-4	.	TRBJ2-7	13	TGTGCCAGCTCAGGTGTTTTTACCTACGAGCAGTACTTC	CASSGVFTYEQYF
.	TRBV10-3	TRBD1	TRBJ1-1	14	TGTGCCATCGGGGGGACAGGGTTCCTCGGTGAAGCTTTCTTT	CAIGGTGFLGEAFF
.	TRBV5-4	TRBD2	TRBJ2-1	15	TGTGCCAGCAGCTTGGGACTAGCGGGGGGGGATGAGCAGTTCTTC	CASSLGLAGGDEQFF
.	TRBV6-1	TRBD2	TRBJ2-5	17	TGTGCCAGCAGTGAAGTGGTACTAGCGGGGCCGGGAGAGACCCAGTACTTC	CASSEVVLAGPGETQYF
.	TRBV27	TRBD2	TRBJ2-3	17	TGTGCCAGCAGTTTATTGGCGCAGCGGGAGGGAGAAGATACGCAGTATTTT	CASSLLAQREGEDTQYF
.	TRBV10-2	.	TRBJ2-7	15	TGCGCCAGCTGCGGTACCAACAGCGTAGGGGGCGAGCAGTACTTC	CASCGTNSVGGEQYF
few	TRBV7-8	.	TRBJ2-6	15	TGTGCCAGCAGCATCACAGGCTCTGGGGCCAACGGCCTGACTTTC	CASSITGSGANGLTF
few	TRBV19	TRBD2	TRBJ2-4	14	TGTGCCAGTAGCCTCATAGGACTAGGAAACAGTCAGTACTTC	CASSLIGLGNSQYF
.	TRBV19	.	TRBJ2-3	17	TGTGCCAGTAGTACTCGACCGACACCGCGTAGCACAGATACGCAGTATTTT	CASSTRPTPRSTDTQYF
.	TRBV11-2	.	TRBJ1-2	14	TGTGCCAGCAGCCCAGAGGAGGTTGGCTATGGCTACACCTTC	CASSPEEVGYGYTF
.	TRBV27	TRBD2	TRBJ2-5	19	TGTGCCAGCAGTCTAGGTTTGTCTAGCGGGAGGGGGTACCAAGAGACCCAGTACTTC	CASSLGLSSGRGYQETQYF
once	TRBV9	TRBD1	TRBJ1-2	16	TGTGCCAGCAGCGTAGGCGGACTCCAGGGGGCCTATGGCTACACCTTC	CASSVGGLQGAYGYTF
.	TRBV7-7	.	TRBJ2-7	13	TGTGCCAGCAGCTTAGGTTTCACCTACGAGCAGTACTTC	CASSLGFTYEQYF
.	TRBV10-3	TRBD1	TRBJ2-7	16	TGTGCCATCAGTGAGTCGAGGGGGCAGTACTCCTACGAGCAGTACTTC	CAISESRGQYSYEQYF
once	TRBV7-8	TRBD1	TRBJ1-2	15	TGTGCCAGCAGCTTAGCGACGGACAGGCGCTATGGCTACACCTTC	CASSLATDRRYGYTF
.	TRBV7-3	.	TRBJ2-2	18	TGTGCCAGCAGCTTATATTCAACAGGGCTTGCCAACACCGGGGAGCTGTTTTTT	CASSLYSTGLANTGELFF
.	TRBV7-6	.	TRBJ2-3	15	TGTGCCAGCAGCCCGGACTGGGCTAGCACAGATACGCAGTATTTT	CASSPDWASTDTQYF
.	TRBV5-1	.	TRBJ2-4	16	TGCGCCAGCAGCTTGGATGGAGGGAAGGCCAAAAACAGTCAGTACTTC	CASSLDGGKAKNSQYF
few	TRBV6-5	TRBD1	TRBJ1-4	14	TGTGCCAGCAGTGAAGGGACAGGGTTTGAAAAACTGTTTTTT	CASSEGTGFEKLFF
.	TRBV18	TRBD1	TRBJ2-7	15	TGTGCCAGCTCACCACCATCGGGACAGACCTACGAGCAGTACTTC	CASSPPSGQTYEQYF
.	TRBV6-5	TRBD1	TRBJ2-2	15	TGTGCCAGCAGTTATAGACAGGGGCGGACCGGGGAGCTGTTTTTT	CASSYRQGRTGELFF
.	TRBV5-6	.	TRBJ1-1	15	TGTGCCAGCAGCTTTCAGGGTTCCCTTCCTACTGAAGCTTTCTTT	CASSFQGSLPTEAFF
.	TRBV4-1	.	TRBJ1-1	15	TGCGCCAGCAGCCAAGAAGTGGACAGAAAGACTGAAGCTTTCTTT	CASSQEVDRKTEAFF
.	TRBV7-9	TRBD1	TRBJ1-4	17	TGTGCCAGCAGCGTAGGGGCTCAGGGGGCAACTAATGAAAAACTGTTTTTT	CASSVGAQGATNEKLFF
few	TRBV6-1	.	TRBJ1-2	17	TGTGCCAGCAGTGAAGTATCTTCTGGGCAGGGCAACTATGGCTACACCTTC	CASSEVSSGQGNYGYTF
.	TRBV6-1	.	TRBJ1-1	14	TGTGCCAGCGTCCCGTCGCGGGGGGACACTGAAGCTTTCTTT	CASVPSRGDTEAFF
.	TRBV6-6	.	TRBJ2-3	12	TGTGCCAGCAGTTATTTCCAGGATACGCAGTATTTT	CASSYFQDTQYF
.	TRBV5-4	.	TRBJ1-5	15	TGTGCCAGCAGCTTGGACAGGGAGGGGAGTCAGCCCCAGCATTTT	CASSLDREGSQPQHF
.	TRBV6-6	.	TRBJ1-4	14	TGTGCCAGCAGTTACTCTGAGAGGGGGGGAAAACTGTTTTTT	CASSYSERGGKLFF
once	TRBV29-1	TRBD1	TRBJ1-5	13	TGCAGCGTGACAGGGAGTAGCAATCAGCCCCAGCATTTT	CSVTGSSNQPQHF
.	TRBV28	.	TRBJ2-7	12	TGTGCCAGCAGTTTAGGGCCCCTGGAGCAGTACTTC	CASSLGPLEQYF
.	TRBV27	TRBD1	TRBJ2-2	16	TGTGCCAGCAGTTTATCGAGGGGGACAGGGCCCGGGGAGCTGTTTTTT	CASSLSRGTGPGELFF
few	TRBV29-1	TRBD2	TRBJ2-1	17	TGCAGCGTTGAAGATGGTTGGACTAGCGGGAGGTTCAATGAGCAGTTCTTC	CSVEDGWTSGRFNEQFF
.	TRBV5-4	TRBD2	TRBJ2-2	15	TGTGCCAGCAGCTGGGAGGGGCCTAACACCGGGGAGCTGTTTTTT	CASSWEGPNTGELFF
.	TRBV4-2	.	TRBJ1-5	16	TGTGCCAGCAGCCAAGCGATACAGTATAGCAATCAGCCCCAGCATTTT	CASSQAIQYSNQPQHF